Following are 17 T cell receptor beta chains from one sample sequenced in a study of a mutant IDH1 vaccine in newly diagnosed glioma. Their specific antigens are unknown. Repertoires were generated with immunoSEQ multiplex PCR, while TCRdb's copy carries only in-frame clones and drops some. The sample yields 12,000 or so clones, around 86% seen once. Described time point: week 5, during vaccination. In every dose of vaccine, 300 ug of mutant IDH1 20-mer peptide was given alongside topical imiquimod. The sequencing here drew on PBMCs, taken from a glioma patient whose treatment included an IDH1 peptide vaccine. The receptors were sampled from a woman aged 40-49 years with glioma. Some clones in this sample may be carry-over from other donors' samples.

CDR3 protein: CAISEAGTGNNQPQHF. The DNA of the CDR3 is TGTGCCATCAGTGAAGCCGGGACAGGGAACAATCAGCCCCAGCATTTT. The J gene is TRBJ1-5, the V gene TRBV10-3; 9 bases fit TRBD1. CDR1 is ENHRY, CDR2 SYGVKD, per germline. J lost 3 bases, V lost 3 bases, and 6 bases had no gene match. The CDR3 runs 16 residues.

The chain links TRBV29-1 to TRBJ2-7; TRBD1 matches 7 bases. The CDR3 totals 14 residues. Looked up from germline, CDR1 is SQVTM and CDR2 is ANQGSEA. Unmatched junction bases numbered 9, after V lost 0 bases and J lost 7 bases. CDR3 sequence reads: CSVEDPWTGGEQYF. CDR3 sequence (DNA): TGCAGCGTTGAAGATCCGTGGACAGGTGGTGAGCAGTACTTC.

J is TRBJ1-3 and V is TRBV30; D unclear. Germline loops: CDR1 GTSNPN, CDR2 SVGIG (reference sequence). V lost 3 bases to trimming and J lost 0 bases, with 6 bases between them. The CDR3 runs 13 residues. The CDR3 DNA sequence: TGTGCCTGGAGACTCTTCTCTGGAAACACCATATATTTT. This encodes CAWRLFSGNTIYF.

The J gene is TRBJ1-2, the V gene TRBV28; 7 bases match TRBD1. The CDR3 has 15 amino acids. Germline values: CDR1 MDHEN, CDR2 SYDVKM. With V trimmed by 6 bases and J by 0 bases, 7 bases remained unmatched. CDR3 nucleotide sequence: TGTGCCAGCAGGCTACAGGGGATCACTAACTATGGCTACACCTTC. Translating gives CASRLQGITNYGYTF.

The chain couples TRBV15 to TRBJ2-5; D is unclear. Per germline, CDR1 LNHNV and CDR2 YYDKDF (reference sequence). The CDR3 consists of 15 residues. Deletions cut 0 bases from V and 0 bases from J, with 8 bases between. This chain's CDR3 is CATSRDAQYQETQYF. The CDR3 DNA reads as TGTGCCACCAGCAGAGATGCGCAGTACCAAGAGACCCAGTACTTC.

CDR3 sequence reads: CASSPGPMGTNTEAFF. The CDR3 nucleotides read TGTGCCAGCAGCCCCGGGCCTATGGGTACCAACACTGAAGCTTTCTTT. The chain uses TRBV7-2 and TRBJ1-1; no reliable D call. The CDR3 runs 16 residues. From germline, CDR1 is SGHTA and CDR2 FQGNSA. Trimming took 5 bases from V and 2 from J, leaving 18 bases between them.

The V gene is TRBV6-1, the J gene TRBJ2-7; TRBD1 might be the D (6 bases). V lost 3 bases, J lost 2 bases, and 17 bases lay in between. Germline CDR1 MNHNS, CDR2 SASEGT. The CDR3 covers 16 residues. CDR3 protein: CASSEALTGLPYEQYF. DNA of the CDR3: TGTGCCAGCAGTGAGGCCCTAACAGGGCTCCCCTACGAGCAGTACTTC.

This chain links TRBV5-1 with TRBJ2-1, with unresolved D. The CDR3 contains 16 residues. Deletions cut 5 bases from V and 2 bases from J, with 17 bases between. Germline V gene sequence: CDR1 SGHRS, CDR2 YFSETQ. CDR3 protein: CASSRGGPGPYNEQFF. Written as DNA, the CDR3 is TGCGCCAGCAGTCGAGGTGGGCCGGGCCCCTACAATGAGCAGTTCTTC.

The V call is TRBV2, the J call TRBJ1-1; 7 bases are shared with TRBD1. The CDR3 covers 13 residues. Trimming at V came to 1 base and at J to 14 bases, leaving 10 bases not matched to a gene. Per the germline V gene, CDR1 is SNHLY and CDR2 is FYNNEI. In DNA, the CDR3 is TGTGCCAGCAGTGAAGGCAGGGGACAGTCAAGCTTCTTT. Translated: CASSEGRGQSSFF.

This clone has a handful of counts. This chain connects TRBV28 to TRBJ1-1; D unclear. Germline V gene data show CDR1 as MDHEN and CDR2 as SYDVKM. The CDR3 is 16 amino acids. Trimming removed 3 bases from V and 0 bases from J, with 14 bases in between. CDR3 sequence: CASSFPEGPLNTEAFF. In DNA, the CDR3 is TGTGCCAGCAGTTTCCCCGAGGGCCCACTGAACACTGAAGCTTTCTTT.

The genes are TRBV7-9 and TRBJ1-1; 7 nucleotides align to TRBD1. The CDR3 loop spans 16 amino acids. The V gene's germline CDR1 is SEHNR and CDR2 FQNEAQ (reference sequence). Trimming took 0 bases from V and 4 from J; bases not matched to a gene: 8. The CDR3 coding sequence is TGTGCCAGCAGCTTAGCGGGCAGGGGGGATCTCACTGAAGCTTTCTTT. It specifies CASSLAGRGDLTEAFF.

The V call is TRBV2, the J call TRBJ1-5, with D perhaps TRBD1 (5 bases). The V gene lost 8 bases and the J gene lost 2 bases, with 13 bases spanning the gap. Per germline, CDR1 SNHLY and CDR2 FYNNEI. CDR3 size: 14 residues. In DNA, the CDR3 is TGTGCCAGCGGGGGGGGGATAGGCAATCAGCCCCAGCATTTT. It specifies CASGGGIGNQPQHF.

The chain couples TRBV7-2 to TRBJ2-5, with 8 bases aligning to TRBD2. V shed 5 bases, J shed 4 bases, and the junction held 9 bases outside the gene matches. CDR1 SGHTA and CDR2 FQGNSA come from the germline V gene. The CDR3 consists of 15 residues. The DNA of the CDR3 is TGTGCCAGCAGCCACCAGCGGGAGAGGAGAGAGACCCAGTACTTC. As protein: CASSHQRERRETQYF. Together with reference TRBV7-2 and TRBJ2-5, the CDR3 gives the full variable domain: GAGVSQSPSNKVTEKGKDVELRCDPISGHTALYWYRQSLGQGLEFLIYFQGNSAPDKSGLPSDRFSAERTGGSVSTLTIQRTQQEDSAVYLCASSHQRERRETQYFGPGTRLLVL.

The chain joins TRBV2 to TRBJ2-2; the D is unclear. Deletions cut 3 bases from V and 0 bases from J, with 5 bases between. This CDR3 is built from 14 residues. Per germline, CDR1 SNHLY and CDR2 FYNNEI. CDR3 in amino acids: CASSELPNTGELFF. In nucleotides, the CDR3 is TGTGCCAGCAGTGAGCTTCCGAACACCGGGGAGCTGTTTTTT.

This clone came up a few times. This chain links TRBV10-3 with TRBJ1-5, with D unresolved. The CDR3 is 14 amino acids. V was shortened by 2 bases and J by 6 bases, with 11 bases between the two germline ends. The germline V gene encodes CDR1 ENHRY and CDR2 SYGVKD. The CDR3 loop is CAISEQEQSQPQHF. CDR3 coding DNA: TGTGCCATCAGTGAGCAGGAGCAGAGTCAGCCCCAGCATTTT.

The CDR3 sequence: CASSFHVSGPDAHEQYF. CDR3 DNA: TGTGCCAGCAGTTTCCACGTCTCCGGGCCCGACGCCCACGAGCAGTACTTC. This sequence joins TRBV27 and TRBJ2-7; D ambiguous. The CDR3 runs to 17 residues. Germline V CDR1 and CDR2: MNHEY, SMNVEV (reference sequence). With 3 bases removed from V and 5 bases from J, the gap between germline ends came to 23 bases.

This chain connects TRBV28 to TRBJ1-1; D gene unclear. CDR3 length: 10 amino acids. CDR1 is MDHEN and CDR2 is SYDVKM in the germline V gene. V was pared by 8 bases and J by 6 bases, with 7 bases between. The CDR3 sequence: CASGFAEAFF. CDR3 in DNA: TGTGCCAGCGGGTTTGCTGAAGCTTTCTTT.